These 18 T cell receptor beta chains came from one sample sequenced in a study of blood T cells in healthy people across ages. Sample-barcoded 5' priming and a J-beta primer mix drove a second PCR of 7 to 11 cycles. TCRdb re-derived calls from the 5' RACE reads in MiXCR, one entry per CDR3 protein. This sample carries fewer than 1,000,000 distinct CDR3 sequences, around 43% of them seen once, and the ten largest clones take roughly 18%. The sample consisted of blood. These receptors all stem from a man aged 55 to 70 in good health.

This clonotype was found a few times. The chain uses TRBV2 and TRBJ2-1, with TRBD2 matching 13 bases. V lost 6 bases to trimming and J lost 13 bases; unmatched junction nucleotides: 6. Germline loops: CDR1 SNHLY, CDR2 FYNNEI. CDR3 size: 13 residues. Written as DNA, the CDR3 is TGTGCCAGCAGAGAGACTAGCGGGGGGATCCAGTTCTTC. Protein product: CASRETSGGIQFF.

The V gene is TRBV6-2 or TRBV6-3, the J gene TRBJ2-1; 11 bases agree with TRBD2. Germline V gene lookup returns CDR1 MNHEY and CDR2 SVGEGT. CDR3 length: 16 residues. V lost 5 bases and J lost 5; bases outside the gene matches: 8. The CDR3 is CASSQPLAGENNEQFF. CDR3 nucleotide sequence: TGTGCCAGCAGTCAGCCACTAGCGGGGGAGAACAATGAGCAGTTCTTC.

This chain links TRBV12-5 with TRBJ1-5; TRBD1 agrees at 7 bases. The V segment lost 2 bases and the J segment 2 bases; nucleotides outside the gene matches: 12. The germline V gene has CDR1 LGHNT and CDR2 FRNRAP. The CDR3 is 18 residues long. CDR3 region: CASGLTSSRTGGNQPQHF. The CDR3 DNA is TGTGCTAGTGGTTTGACCTCATCCCGGACAGGAGGCAATCAGCCCCAGCATTTT.

This clonotype came up a few times. This chain connects TRBV12-3 or TRBV12-4 to TRBJ2-3; a weak D match, TRBD1 (6 bases). The CDR3 runs 15 residues. V was trimmed by 6 bases and J by 5 bases, leaving 18 bases between them. The CDR3 DNA sequence: TGTGCCAGCAGCCTGGGGAACAGGGTAAAAGATACGCAGTATTTT. It codes for CASSLGNRVKDTQYF.

This clonotype occurred a few times. The CDR3 reads CASSLARGYYEQYF. CDR3 in DNA: TGTGCCAGCAGCTTAGCGCGGGGGTATTACGAGCAGTACTTC. The chain is built from TRBV7-2 and TRBJ2-7; 7 bases align to TRBD2. The CDR3 runs 14 residues. The trim removed 0 bases at V and 4 bases at J, leaving 3 bases unmatched. Per germline, CDR1 SGHTA and CDR2 FQGNSA. Full variable domain (rest looked up from reference TRBV7-2 and TRBJ2-7): GAGVSQSPSNKVTEKGKDVELRCDPISGHTALYWYRQSLGQGLEFLIYFQGNSAPDKSGLPSDRFSAERTGGSVSTLTIQRTQQEDSAVYLCASSLARGYYEQYFGPGTRLTVT.

Worth noting for this clonotype: A read error is possible here, since a much larger clone lies one base away. CDR3 sequence: CASSSETAYSTDTQYF. Here the CDR3 DNA reads TGTGCCAGCAGCTCGGAGACCGCTTATAGCACAGATACGCAGTATTTT. The chain uses TRBV5-5 and TRBJ2-3, with D hard to call. Trimming shortened V by 3 bases and J by 0 bases, and 14 bases separated the two germline ends. This CDR3 is 16 amino acids long. Germline loops: CDR1 SGHKS, CDR2 YYEKEE (reference sequence).

The rearrangement links TRBV12-3 or TRBV12-4 to TRBJ2-7; TRBD1 aligns across 9 bases. V lost 5 bases, J lost 1 base, and 9 bases stayed unmatched. This CDR3 has 16 amino acids. The DNA for the CDR3 is TGTGCCAGCAGTCATAGCCGGGACAGGGTGTCCTACGAGCAGTACTTC. Its translation: CASSHSRDRVSYEQYF.

This sequence joins TRBV10-3 and TRBJ2-7; no firm D call. The ends were cut back, 8 bases at V and 5 bases at J, with 10 bases in the middle. The germline V gene has CDR1 ENHRY and CDR2 SYGVKD. The CDR3 runs to 11 residues. Here the CDR3 DNA reads TGTGCCATCGGCAGGTCGAACGAGCAGTACTTC. Encoded protein: CAIGRSNEQYF.

This chain joins TRBV30 and TRBJ2-3; 9 bases are a match to TRBD2. This CDR3 has 17 residues. Trimming at V came to 1 base and at J to 3 bases, leaving 11 bases not matched to a gene. Germline V gene sequence: CDR1 GTSNPN, CDR2 SVGIG (reference sequence). The CDR3 DNA reads TGTGCCTGGAGTGACCTCGCTTGGCGGGGGGGGACAGATACGCAGTATTTT. Its translation is CAWSDLAWRGGTDTQYF.

This clonotype was recorded a few times. This sequence joins TRBV14 and TRBJ1-2, with D tentatively TRBD1 (6 bases). This CDR3 is built from 14 residues. Germline-derived CDR1 and CDR2 are SGHDN and FVKESK. V dropped 3 bases and J dropped 4 bases, with 12 bases sitting between them. The CDR3 DNA follows: TGTGCCAGCAGCCACCGCAGGGGCGTCTATGGCTACACCTTC. This codes for CASSHRRGVYGYTF. Full variable domain (missing parts from reference TRBV14 and TRBJ1-2): EAGVTQFPSHSVIEKGQTVTLRCDPISGHDNLYWYRRVMGKEIKFLLHFVKESKQDESGMPNNRFLAERTGGTYSTLKVQPAELEDSGVYFCASSHRRGVYGYTFGSGTRLTVV.

This sequence joins TRBV4-1 and TRBJ2-7; D not certain. This CDR3 region has 14 residues. Trimming took off 3 bases at V and 2 bases at J, with 11 bases between the two ends. CDR1 is MGHRA, CDR2 YSYEKL, per germline. CDR3 in amino acids: CASSHTKGTYEQYF. The CDR3 nucleotides are TGCGCCAGCAGCCATACCAAGGGTACCTACGAGCAGTACTTC.

This clonotype was counted ten times or more. V gene TRBV7-2 combines with J gene TRBJ2-3, with D uncertain. CDR1 is SGHTA and CDR2 is FQGNSA in the germline V gene. V was clipped by 3 bases and J by 2 bases, with 0 bases between them. The length of the CDR3 is 11 residues. CDR3 DNA: TGTGCCAGCAGCTTCACAGATACGCAGTATTTT. It is translated as CASSFTDTQYF.

This clonotype has just a few counts. The chain employs TRBV4-1 and TRBJ1-6; 7 nucleotides line up with TRBD1. The CDR3 contains 14 residues. From germline, CDR1 is MGHRA and CDR2 YSYEKL. Unmatched junction bases numbered 8, after V lost 6 bases and J lost 9 bases. In nucleotides, the CDR3 is TGCGCCAGCAGACCCGGGACAGAGACTTCACCCCTCCACTTT. Its translation: CASRPGTETSPLHF.

This clonotype was counted only a few times. This chain uses TRBV6-2 or TRBV6-3 with TRBJ2-7; tentative D call: TRBD2 (5 bases). CDR1 and CDR2 from the germline V gene are MNHEY and SVGEGT. V was trimmed by 7 bases and J by 3 bases, leaving 13 bases between them. The CDR3 has 13 amino acids. CDR3: CASKADAGYEQYF. The CDR3 DNA sequence: TGTGCCAGCAAGGCGGACGCGGGCTACGAGCAGTACTTC.

The J gene is TRBJ2-1, the V gene TRBV4-1; 7 bases line up with TRBD1. The CDR3 runs to 15 residues. V was clipped by 3 bases and J by 5 bases; unmatched bases: 7. Germline assignment: CDR1 MGHRA and CDR2 YSYEKL. CDR3 residues: CASSQPGQQDNEQFF. The CDR3 DNA follows: TGCGCCAGCAGCCAGCCGGGACAGCAAGACAATGAGCAGTTCTTC.

This chain joins TRBV7-2 and TRBJ1-5; maybe TRBD1 (6 bases). Germline loops: CDR1 SGHTA, CDR2 FQGNSA. This CDR3 has 12 amino acids. Trimming cost V 5 bases and J 9 bases, with 11 bases left between them. The CDR3 loop is CASSQGLWPQHF. In nucleotides, the CDR3 is TGTGCCAGCAGCCAGGGGTTATGGCCCCAGCATTTT.

This clonotype was seen a single time. A junction boundary mismatches the germline segment, possibly from a read error. V is TRBV7-3 and J is TRBJ2-5; D may be TRBD1 or TRBD2 (5 bases each). Per the germline V gene, CDR1 is SGHTA and CDR2 is FQGTGA. The CDR3 runs 17 residues. The CDR3 bases are TGTGCCAGCAGCTTAACGGGGGATGGATGGAGCCAAGAGACCCGGTACTTC. Residues: CASSLTGDGWSQETRYF.

The CDR3 loop is CASSRGSSRHNEQFF. CDR3 DNA: TGTGCCAGCAGCCGCGGGTCGAGCCGGCACAATGAGCAGTTCTTC. The chain is built from TRBV7-3 and TRBJ2-1; weak D call: TRBD2 (5 bases). Per germline, CDR1 SGHTA and CDR2 FQGTGA. The V gene lost 5 bases and the J gene lost 5 bases, with 16 bases spanning the gap. CDR3 length: 15 amino acids. Filled out from reference TRBV7-3 and TRBJ2-1, the complete variable domain reads GAGVSQTPSNKVTEKGKYVELRCDPISGHTALYWYRQSLGQGPEFLIYFQGTGAADDSGLPNDRFFAVRPEGSVSTLKIQRTERGDSAVYLCASSRGSSRHNEQFFGPGTRLTVL.